This record concerns one T cell receptor beta chain sequence. Its antigen is not identified. Germline CDR1 reads MNHEY; CDR2 reads SMNVEV (reference sequence). The CDR3 totals 14 residues. V shed 6 bases and J shed 0 bases, with 9 bases lying between them. The data originate from a study of OX40 agonist ivuxolimab in advanced cancers. Study in general: At 0.01 to 10 mg/kg, ivuxolimab was administered intravenously to patients every 2 weeks. In three patients, partial responses were observed, one with hepatocellular carcinoma and two with cutaneous melanoma. Study-wide points: By week 6 at 0.1 to 3.0 mg/kg, blood CD4+ and CD8+ T cells had expanded clonally. Antigens targeted by the expanded peripheral T cells were not determined.

Profiled with immunoSEQ multiplex PCR; TCRdb holds only in-frame clones, not every one. The profile covers about 73,000 clones, with 85% to 90% appearing a single time and roughly 0.5% taken by the ten largest. The clonotype originates from an adult with an advanced solid tumor such as melanoma, head and neck, liver or kidney cancer. This chain uses TRBV27 with TRBJ2-1; D remains unclear. Sequencing used CD4+ or CD8+ T cells sorted from blood, obtained in a trial of the OX40 agonist ivuxolimab. The CDR3 loop is CASSLKSSYNEQFF. For the CDR3, the DNA is TGTGCCAGCAGCCTTAAGAGCTCCTACAATGAGCAGTTCTTC.